Given below is one TCR beta chain in context. These data belong to a study of blood T cell repertoires in COVID-19. On the study more broadly: Sites in the United States, Italy and Spain provided acute and convalescent COVID-19 samples. T cells, B-cell-depleted T cells, or PBMCs provided the cDNA or gDNA that served as material.

Under the authors' procedure: Estimation of nucleated cell counts was performed using reference gene primer amplification. Sequencing was performed with immunoSEQ multiplex PCR; in TCRdb, only in-frame clones are kept and a portion is missing. V, J and clone size reflect that table, while D and trimming were determined from the DNA. Counted here are 130,000 to 150,000 clones, roughly 86% occurring once; the ten biggest clones make up 1.8%. The CDR3 covers 15 residues. V was clipped by 4 bases and J by 4 bases; unmatched bases: 6. The germline V gene encodes CDR1 SGHRS and CDR2 YFSETQ. This clonotype originated in a man in his sixties or seventies with acute or convalescent COVID-19. The material sequenced was peripheral blood. This chain links TRBV5-1 with TRBJ2-2, with 8 bases matching TRBD1. CDR3 nucleotides: TGCGCCAGCAGCGGTGCTACAGGGGGCACCGGGGAGCTGTTTTTT. It codes for CASSGATGGTGELFF. Variable domain in full (rest from reference TRBV5-1 and TRBJ2-2): KAGVTQTPRYLIKTRGQQVTLSCSPISGHRSVSWYQQTPGQGLQFLFEYFSETQRNKGNFPGRFSGRQFSNSRSEMNVSTLELGDSALYLCASSGATGGTGELFFGEGSRLTVL.